Each of the 3 T cell receptor beta chains below was sequenced from the same sample in a study of blood T cells in healthy people across ages. Using a J-beta primer mix together with a sample-barcoded 5' primer, a second PCR was run for about 7 to 12 cycles. TCRdb redid the calling of the 5' RACE reads with MiXCR, one entry per CDR3 protein. The sample lists 600,000 or so distinct CDR3 sequences, roughly 48% occurring once. Material for sequencing was blood. The receptors stem from a man older than 75 in good health.

Many counts were recorded for this clonotype. J is TRBJ2-7 and V is TRBV6-5; 12 bases map to TRBD2. The germline CDR1 and CDR2 sequences are MNHEY and SVGAGI. This CDR3 is built from 14 residues. J gave up 2 bases and V 5 bases, and 1 base lay outside the gene matches. DNA for the CDR3: TGTGCCAGCAGTCGGACTAGCGGGGCCTACGAGCAGTACTTC. Encoded protein: CASSRTSGAYEQYF.

This clonotype was detected only a few times. The gene calls are TRBV7-2 and TRBJ2-7; TRBD2 agrees at 7 bases. The germline V gene encodes CDR1 SGHTA and CDR2 FQGNSA. The CDR3 sequence is 13 residues long. Trimming took 4 bases from V and 4 from J; bases not matched to a gene: 4. This CDR3 reads CASSSSAGYEQYF. CDR3 coding DNA: TGTGCCAGCAGCTCGTCAGCGGGATACGAGCAGTACTTC.

The chain combines TRBV7-2 with TRBJ2-3; D gene uncertain. The CDR3 contains 15 residues. Germline V gene lookup returns CDR1 SGHTA and CDR2 FQGNSA. V gave up 5 bases and J gave up 2 bases, with 14 bases separating them. This chain's CDR3 is CASSVPWGYTDTQYF. Here the CDR3 DNA reads TGTGCCAGCAGCGTACCGTGGGGATACACAGATACGCAGTATTTT.